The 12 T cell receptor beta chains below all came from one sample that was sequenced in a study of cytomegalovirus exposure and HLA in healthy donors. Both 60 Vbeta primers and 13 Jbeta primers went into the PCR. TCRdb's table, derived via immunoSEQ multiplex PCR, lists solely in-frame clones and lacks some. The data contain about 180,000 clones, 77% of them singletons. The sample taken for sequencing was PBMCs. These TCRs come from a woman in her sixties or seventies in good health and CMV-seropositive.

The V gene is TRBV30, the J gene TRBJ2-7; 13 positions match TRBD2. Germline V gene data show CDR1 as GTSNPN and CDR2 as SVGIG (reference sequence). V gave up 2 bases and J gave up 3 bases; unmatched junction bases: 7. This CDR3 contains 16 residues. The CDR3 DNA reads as TGTGCCTGGAGTCCCAGACTAGCGGGGGGCCACTACGAGCAGTACTTC. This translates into CAWSPRLAGGHYEQYF.

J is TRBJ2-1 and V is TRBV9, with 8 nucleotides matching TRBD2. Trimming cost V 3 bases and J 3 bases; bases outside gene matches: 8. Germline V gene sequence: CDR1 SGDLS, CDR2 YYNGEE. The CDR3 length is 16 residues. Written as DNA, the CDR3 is TGTGCCAGCAGCGGAGGGTCGGGGGGGCTCTACAATGAGCAGTTCTTC. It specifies CASSGGSGGLYNEQFF.

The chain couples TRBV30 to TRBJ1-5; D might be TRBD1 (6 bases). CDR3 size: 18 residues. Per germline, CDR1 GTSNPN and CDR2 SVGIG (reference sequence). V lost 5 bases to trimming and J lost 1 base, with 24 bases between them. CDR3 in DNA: TGTGCCTGGGCCCCGGGCAGGGGACGGGGCAACAGCAATCAGCCCCAGCATTTT. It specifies CAWAPGRGRGNSNQPQHF.

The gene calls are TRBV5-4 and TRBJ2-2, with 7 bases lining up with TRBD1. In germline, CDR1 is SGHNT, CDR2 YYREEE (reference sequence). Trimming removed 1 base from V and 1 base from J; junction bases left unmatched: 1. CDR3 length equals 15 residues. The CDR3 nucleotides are TGTGCCAGCAGCTTGCAGGGGGTGAACACCGGGGAGCTGTTTTTT. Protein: CASSLQGVNTGELFF.

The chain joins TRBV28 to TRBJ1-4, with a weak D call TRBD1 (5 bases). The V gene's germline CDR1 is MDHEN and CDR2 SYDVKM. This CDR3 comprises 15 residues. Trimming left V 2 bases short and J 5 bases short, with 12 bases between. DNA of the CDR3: TGTGCCAGCAGTTTAGCAAACAGGATAAATGAAAAACTGTTTTTT. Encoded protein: CASSLANRINEKLFF.

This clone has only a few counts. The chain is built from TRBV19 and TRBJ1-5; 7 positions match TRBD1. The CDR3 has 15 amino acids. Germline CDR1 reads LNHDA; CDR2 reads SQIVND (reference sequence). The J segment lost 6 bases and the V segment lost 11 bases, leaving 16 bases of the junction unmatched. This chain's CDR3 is CAENVGQNMSQPQHF. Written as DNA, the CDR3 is TGTGCCGAAAATGTGGGACAGAATATGTCTCAGCCCCAGCATTTT. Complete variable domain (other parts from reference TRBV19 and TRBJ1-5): DGGITQSPKYLFRKEGQNVTLSCEQNLNHDAMYWYRQDPGQGLRLIYYSQIVNDFQKGDIAEGYSVSREKKESFPLTVTSAQKNPTAFYLCAENVGQNMSQPQHFGDGTRLSIL.

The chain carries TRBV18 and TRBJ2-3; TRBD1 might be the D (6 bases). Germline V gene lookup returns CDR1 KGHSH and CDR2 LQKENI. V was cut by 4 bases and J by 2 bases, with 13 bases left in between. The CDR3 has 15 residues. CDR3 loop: CASSRARGYTDTQYF. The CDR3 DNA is TGTGCCAGCTCACGGGCCAGGGGTTACACAGATACGCAGTATTTT.

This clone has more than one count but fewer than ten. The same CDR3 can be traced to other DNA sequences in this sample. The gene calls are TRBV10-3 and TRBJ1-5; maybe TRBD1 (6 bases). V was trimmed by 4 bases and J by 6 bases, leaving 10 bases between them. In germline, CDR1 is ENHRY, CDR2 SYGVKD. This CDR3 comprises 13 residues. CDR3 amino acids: CAISGAGAQPQHF. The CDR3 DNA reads TGTGCCATCAGTGGGGCAGGGGCTCAGCCCCAGCATTTT.

The DNA for the CDR3 is TGTGCCAGCAGCTTAGTGTCCTCTGGGCAGGGGTTACGGGGCTACACCTTC. This codes for CASSLVSSGQGLRGYTF. The chain couples TRBV7-2 to TRBJ1-2, with a weak D call TRBD1 (6 bases). Germline assignment: CDR1 SGHTA and CDR2 FQGNSA. V lost 1 base and J 8 bases, leaving 23 bases between the germline ends. The CDR3 extends over 17 amino acids.

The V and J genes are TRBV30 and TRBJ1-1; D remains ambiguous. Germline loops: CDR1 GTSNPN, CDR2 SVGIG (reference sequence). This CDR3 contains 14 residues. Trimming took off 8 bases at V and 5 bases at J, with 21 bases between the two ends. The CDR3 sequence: CAPAFVGRGTEAFF. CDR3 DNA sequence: TGTGCCCCGGCCTTTGTGGGTAGAGGGACTGAAGCTTTCTTT. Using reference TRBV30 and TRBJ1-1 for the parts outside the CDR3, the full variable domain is SQTIHQWPATLVQPVGSPLSLECTVEGTSNPNLYWYRQAAGRGLQLLFYSVGIGQISSEVPQNLSASRPQDRQFILSSKKLLLSDSGFYLCAPAFVGRGTEAFFGQGTRLTVV.

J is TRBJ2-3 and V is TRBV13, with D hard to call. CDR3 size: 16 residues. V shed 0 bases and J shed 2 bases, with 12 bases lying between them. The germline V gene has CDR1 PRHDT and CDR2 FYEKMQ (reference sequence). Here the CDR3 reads CASSLGGARVTDTQYF. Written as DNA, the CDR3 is TGTGCCAGCAGCTTAGGGGGCGCCAGAGTCACAGATACGCAGTATTTT.

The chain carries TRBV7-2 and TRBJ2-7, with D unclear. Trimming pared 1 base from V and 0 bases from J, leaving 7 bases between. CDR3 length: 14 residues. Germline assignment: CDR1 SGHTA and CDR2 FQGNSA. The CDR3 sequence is CASSLVRSSYEQYF. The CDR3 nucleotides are TGTGCCAGCAGCTTAGTTAGAAGCTCCTACGAGCAGTACTTC.